The TCR beta chain described here comes from a study of cytomegalovirus exposure and HLA in healthy donors. The overall study: T cells numbering about 200 million yielded some 120 million unique TCR beta sequences in an earlier analysis. Membership in the Caucasian-associated ancestry cluster was found for around 81% of 350 to 450 genotyped donors.

Healthy bone marrow donors made up the donor group. Germline V gene sequence: CDR1 SGDLS, CDR2 YYNGEE. Trimming took 2 bases from V and 4 from J; bases not matched to a gene: 14. This CDR3 spans 17 amino acids. It was with 60 Vbeta and 13 Jbeta primers that the PCR ran. TCRdb's table, derived via immunoSEQ multiplex PCR, lists solely in-frame clones and lacks some. Listed are 100,000 to 150,000 clones; 1.5% to 2% falls within the top ten. The study, taken as a whole, reports: Earlier results showed most TCR beta V segments being productive about 87% or about 30% of the time.

For this clone: What it binds is unknown.

The specimen sequenced was PBMCs. The chain is built from TRBV9 and TRBJ2-5; TRBD1 matches at 7 bases. The receptor's source is a man younger than 35 in good health and CMV-seronegative. CDR3: CASSVDPGGRMRETQYF. As DNA, the CDR3 is TGTGCCAGCAGCGTCGATCCAGGGGGTCGGATGAGAGAGACCCAGTACTTC.